This T cell receptor beta chain was captured in a study of cytomegalovirus exposure and HLA in healthy donors. Points from the study as a whole: HLA allele associations emerged for some 16,000 TCR beta sequences in a later analysis, at 0.05 false discovery rate.

On this clone itself: Its antigen is unknown.

It was with 60 Vbeta and 13 Jbeta primers that the PCR ran. The assay was immunoSEQ multiplex PCR, and TCRdb's table has in-frame clones only and misses some. The sample shows roughly 150,000 clones, around 75% of them seen only once. Deletions cut 3 bases from V and 2 bases from J, with 14 bases between. Germline values: CDR1 KGHSH, CDR2 LQKENI. The CDR3 totals 16 residues. The chain combines TRBV18 with TRBJ1-5; TRBD1 might be the D (6 bases). This sequence originates from a man aged 18 to 30 in good health and CMV-seropositive. The specimen was PBMCs. The CDR3 region has the DNA TGTGCCAGCTCACCGGCGGGGGCGCTGGGCAATCAGCCCCAGCATTTT. Amino acid sequence: CASSPAGALGNQPQHF.